The 17 T cell receptor beta chains below all came from one sample that was sequenced in a study of CD8 T cells in Susac syndrome. An amount of RNA that ranged from roughly 0.45 to 1 ug was reverse transcribed with random hexamers. One entry per CDR3 protein, called by TCRdb with MiXCR from the immunoSEQ multiplex PCR reads. The sample records around 170,000 distinct CDR3 sequences, around 96% being singletons. The source material was CD8+ T cells from PBMCs. The receptors were sampled from a human donor with multiple sclerosis.

The V call is TRBV20-1, the J call TRBJ1-1; D not resolved. CDR1 is DFQATT, CDR2 SNEGSKA, per germline (reference sequence). Trimming left V 6 bases short and J 3 bases short, with 11 bases between. This CDR3 comprises 12 residues. The CDR3 nucleotides are TGCAGTGCCCAACCACCTTACACTGAAGCTTTCTTT. Encoded protein: CSAQPPYTEAFF.

The rearrangement uses TRBV12-3 or TRBV12-4 and TRBJ2-7, with 12 bases that match TRBD1. With 4 bases clipped from V and 6 bases from J, the junction kept 10 bases outside the gene matches. The CDR3 has 16 residues. CDR3 bases: TGTGCCAGCAGTTCCTACCCGGGACAGGGGGCCTGCGAGCAGTACTTC. It yields the protein CASSSYPGQGACEQYF.

The gene calls are TRBV29-1 and TRBJ2-7, with a weak D call TRBD1 (6 bases). There are 14 residues in the CDR3. The V gene lost 7 bases and the J gene lost 2 bases, with 18 bases spanning the gap. Germline lookup yields CDR1 SQVTM and CDR2 ANQGSEA. CDR3 in DNA: TGCAGCGCCGTGCCCTGGGACAACCCCTACGAGCAGTACTTC. As protein: CSAVPWDNPYEQYF.

V is TRBV4-1 and J is TRBJ1-5; D is ambiguous. This CDR3 has 15 residues. Germline V gene lookup returns CDR1 MGHRA and CDR2 YSYEKL. Trimming removed 1 base from V and 5 bases from J, with 12 bases in between. The CDR3 DNA sequence: TGCGCCAGCAGCCAAGTCGCGGCAGAAGATCAGCCCCAGCATTTT. Its protein is CASSQVAAEDQPQHF.

The chain uses TRBV27 and TRBJ2-3, with 7 nucleotides matching TRBD2. V lost 5 bases and J lost 2; bases outside the gene matches: 10. Germline assignment: CDR1 MNHEY and CDR2 SMNVEV (reference sequence). This CDR3 comprises 16 residues. CDR3 DNA: TGTGCCAGCAGTCCAGTCTTGCGGGAGTACACAGATACGCAGTATTTT. It is translated as CASSPVLREYTDTQYF.

This clonotype was counted a few times. The chain employs TRBV7-3 and TRBJ2-3; perhaps TRBD1 as D (5 bases). The V and J ends lost 2 bases and 4 bases respectively, with 13 bases between them. CDR1 is SGHTA, CDR2 FQGTGA, per germline. The CDR3 contains 15 residues. CDR3 coding DNA: TGTGCCAGCAGCTTATATGACAGAATCCCAGATACGCAGTATTTT. Protein product: CASSLYDRIPDTQYF.

The chain carries TRBV2 and TRBJ1-5; TRBD1 agrees at 7 bases. The CDR3 spans 18 residues. Per germline, CDR1 SNHLY and CDR2 FYNNEI. Trimming took 7 bases from V and 4 from J; bases not matched to a gene: 19. The CDR3 is CASTKKEERGGRNQPQHF. DNA of the CDR3: TGTGCCAGCACGAAGAAGGAGGAGCGAGGGGGCAGGAATCAGCCCCAGCATTTT.

This clonotype was observed a handful of times. The chain recombines TRBV29-1 with TRBJ2-7; TRBD1 aligns across 9 bases. Trimming removed 0 bases from V and 4 bases from J; junction bases left unmatched: 7. Per germline, CDR1 SQVTM and CDR2 ANQGSEA. The CDR3 covers 15 residues. The CDR3 DNA sequence: TGCAGCGTTGAAGAGGGTGGGACAGGGTTATACGAGCAGTACTTC. As protein: CSVEEGGTGLYEQYF.

The chain joins TRBV27 to TRBJ2-7; 13 bases match TRBD2. This CDR3 has 15 residues. Germline CDR1 is MNHEY and CDR2 is SMNVEV (reference sequence). V shed 5 bases and J 3 bases; nucleotides not matched to a gene: 4. CDR3 DNA: TGTGCCAGCAGTACCGGACTAGCGGGAGTCTACGAGCAGTACTTC. It translates to CASSTGLAGVYEQYF.

This sequence joins TRBV7-9 and TRBJ1-2, with D perhaps matching TRBD1 (5 bases). V was shortened by 0 bases and J by 8 bases, with 10 bases between the two germline ends. Germline V gene data show CDR1 as SEHNR and CDR2 as FQNEAQ (reference sequence). CDR3 length: 13 amino acids. This chain's CDR3 is CASSLARVYGYTF. CDR3 nucleotides: TGTGCCAGCAGCTTAGCCAGGGTCTACGGCTACACCTTC.

This chain uses TRBV11-2 with TRBJ2-7, with D unclear. Trimming cost V 1 base and J 3 bases, with 10 bases left between them. Per germline, CDR1 SGHAT and CDR2 FQNNGV. This CDR3 has 14 residues. The CDR3 spells CASSLAASSYEQYF. For the CDR3, the DNA is TGTGCCAGCAGCTTAGCCGCTAGTAGCTACGAGCAGTACTTC.

The gene calls are TRBV9 and TRBJ2-3; D ambiguous. V lost 7 bases and J lost 1, with 7 bases in between. CDR1 is SGDLS, CDR2 YYNGEE, per germline. The CDR3 covers 12 residues. The CDR3 reads CASESGTDTQYF. CDR3 bases: TGTGCCAGCGAGTCGGGCACAGATACGCAGTATTTT.

The chain employs TRBV6-5 and TRBJ2-1, with D uncertain. Germline loops: CDR1 MNHEY, CDR2 SVGAGI. V was trimmed by 4 bases and J by 4 bases, leaving 14 bases between them. CDR3 length: 15 amino acids. Here the CDR3 DNA reads TGTGCCAGCAGTTTGTCCGGACCAGAGTACAATGAGCAGTTCTTC. Its translation is CASSLSGPEYNEQFF.

This chain links TRBV5-1 with TRBJ2-2; 10 bases fit TRBD1. The junction had 7 bases not matched to a gene; V was cut back by 5 bases and J by 6 bases. The CDR3 is 15 amino acids. Germline V gives CDR1 SGHRS, CDR2 YFSETQ. The chain's CDR3 is CASSLGQGLSGELFF. The CDR3 DNA is TGCGCCAGCAGTCTGGGACAGGGGCTTTCCGGGGAGCTGTTTTTT. Looking up the rest from reference TRBV5-1 and TRBJ2-2 gives the full variable domain: KAGVTQTPRYLIKTRGQQVTLSCSPISGHRSVSWYQQTPGQGLQFLFEYFSETQRNKGNFPGRFSGRQFSNSRSEMNVSTLELGDSALYLCASSLGQGLSGELFFGEGSRLTVL.

This chain connects TRBV27 to TRBJ1-5; D gene uncertain. Germline V lookup: CDR1 MNHEY, CDR2 SMNVEV (reference sequence). V lost 4 bases, J lost 5 bases, and 15 bases lay in between. The CDR3 is 15 residues long. The CDR3 DNA reads TGTGCCAGCAGTTCCGCTGTTAAGGGATATCAGCCCCAGCATTTT. Encoded protein: CASSSAVKGYQPQHF.

This clonotype came up once. V and J are TRBV7-9 and TRBJ2-1; 8 positions match TRBD2. The CDR3 runs 15 residues. The germline gives CDR1 SEHNR, CDR2 FQNEAQ (reference sequence). J was trimmed by 7 bases and V by 5 bases; bases with no gene match: 10. DNA of the CDR3: TGTGCCAGCAGCCCGGGACTAGGAATCGGTAATGAGCAGTTCTTC. This codes for CASSPGLGIGNEQFF.

V usage is TRBV20-1 and J usage is TRBJ2-5, with 7 bases aligning to TRBD2. This CDR3 has 18 amino acids. Trimming at V came to 0 bases and at J to 5 bases, leaving 18 bases not matched to a gene. The germline V gene has CDR1 DFQATT and CDR2 SNEGSKA (reference sequence). The CDR3 sequence: CSARDGGREADEWETQYF. In DNA, the CDR3 is TGCAGTGCTAGAGATGGCGGTCGGGAGGCGGACGAATGGGAGACCCAGTACTTC.